A selection of T cell receptor beta chains follows, all from one sample in a study of glioma-infiltrating T cells. TCRdb re-derived calls from the multiplex PCR reads in MiXCR, one entry per CDR3 protein. The table lists about 400,000 distinct CDR3 sequences, about 40% of them singletons. Sequencing used glioma tissue, nonneoplastic brain tissue, or PBMCs (not recorded which). The receptors derive from a human donor with low-grade glioma or glioblastoma, undergoing nonglioma brain surgery, or in good health (not recorded which). Each CDR3 is given with its conserved first and last residue. The D gene is left open where the match is weak. Expanded clones get a size class; other rows say once, few or many, or leave the size out.

v_gene	d_gene	abundance	j_gene	CDR3aa	CDR3nt
TRBV27	-	few	TRBJ2-7	CANSSGADSSYEQYF	TGTGCCAACAGTTCTGGCGCGGACAGCTCCTACGAGCAGTACTTC
TRBV4-1	-	-	TRBJ1-2	CASSQDLQGVSYGYTF	TGCGCCAGCAGCCAAGATCTCCAGGGCGTGAGCTATGGCTACACCTTC
TRBV5-1	TRBD1	-	TRBJ2-1	CASGLGQGMLNEQFF	TGCGCCAGCGGCCTGGGACAGGGGATGTTGAATGAGCAGTTCTTC
TRBV5-4	-	few	TRBJ1-1	CASSSPLNTEAFF	TGTGCCAGCAGCTCCCCTTTGAACACTGAAGCTTTCTTT
TRBV7-9	-	-	TRBJ1-4	CASGLRQENEKLFF	TGTGCCAGCGGCTTAAGACAGGAGAATGAAAAACTGTTTTTT
TRBV7-9	TRBD2	few	TRBJ2-3	CASSPPSGRDTDTQYF	TGTGCCAGCAGCCCCCCTAGCGGGAGGGATACAGATACGCAGTATTTT
TRBV3-1	-	-	TRBJ2-3	CASSQDRLIDAQYF	TGTGCCAGCAGCCAAGATCGGTTGATAGATGCGCAGTATTTT
TRBV4-3	-	many	TRBJ2-3	CASSPITAADTQYF	TGCGCCAGCAGCCCCATTACCGCCGCAGATACGCAGTATTTT
TRBV5-1	-	-	TRBJ1-1	CASRTVLIETEAFF	TGCGCCAGCAGGACAGTATTAATTGAGACTGAAGCTTTCTTT
TRBV3-1	-	-	TRBJ1-4	CASSLVNEKLFF	TGTGCCAGCAGCCTTGTAAATGAAAAACTGTTTTTT
TRBV27	-	-	TRBJ2-3	CASSYRQTTDTQYF	TGTGCCAGCAGTTACCGACAGACCACAGATACGCAGTATTTT
TRBV27	-	-	TRBJ2-3	CASRTLGLSTDTQYF	TGTGCCAGCAGGACTCTGGGGCTCAGCACAGATACGCAGTATTTT
TRBV10-3	-	few	TRBJ1-1	CATNIGRGSGNTEAFF	TGTGCCACCAACATAGGGCGAGGGAGTGGGAACACTGAAGCTTTCTTT
TRBV28	-	many	TRBJ2-7	CASSLRVSYYEQYF	TGTGCCAGCAGTCTTCGGGTGTCCTACTACGAGCAGTACTTC
TRBV6-1	TRBD1	many	TRBJ1-5	CASSEARDRAKPQHF	TGTGCCAGCAGTGAAGCCCGGGACAGGGCCAAACCCCAGCATTTT
TRBV5-1	-	-	TRBJ1-1	CASSGGENTEDFF	TGCGCCAGCAGTGGGGGGGAGAACACTGAAGATTTCTTT
TRBV15	-	-	TRBJ1-5	CATSRGLGQPQHF	TGTGCCACCAGCAGAGGGTTGGGGCAGCCCCAGCATTTT
TRBV20-1	-	many	TRBJ1-5	CSASRGSSYSNQPQHF	TGCAGTGCTAGTAGGGGCAGCTCTTATAGCAATCAGCCCCAGCATTTT
TRBV5-4	TRBD2	-	TRBJ2-3	CASSLGTSGADTQYF	TGTGCCAGCAGCTTAGGGACTAGCGGTGCAGATACGCAGTATTTT
TRBV19	TRBD1	few	TRBJ1-5	CASSIEATGSVRQPQHF	TGTGCCAGTAGTATAGAGGCGACAGGGTCCGTGCGTCAGCCCCAGCATTTT
TRBV28	TRBD2	-	TRBJ2-1	CASSPVGTSIIYEQFF	TGTGCCAGCAGTCCTGTGGGGACTAGCATAATCTATGAGCAGTTCTTC
TRBV20-1	TRBD2	-	TRBJ2-7	CSARTVAGAGEQYF	TGCAGTGCTAGGACCGTAGCGGGAGCGGGGGAGCAGTACTTC
TRBV20-1	TRBD2	-	TRBJ2-7	CSALSRIAGVSYEQYF	TGCAGTGCCCTCTCCAGGATAGCGGGAGTCTCCTACGAGCAGTACTTC
TRBV18	TRBD2	few	TRBJ2-1	CASSPTSGITNEQFF	TGTGCCAGCTCACCTACTAGCGGGATTACGAATGAGCAGTTCTTC
TRBV19	-	once	TRBJ1-5	CASRDQPLRGVYSNQPQHF	TGTGCCAGCCGTGACCAGCCCCTGAGGGGGGTCTATAGCAATCAGCCCCAGCATTTT
TRBV7-8	-	-	TRBJ2-7	CASSLRKGKTYEQYF	TGTGCCAGCAGCTTAAGGAAGGGGAAGACCTACGAGCAGTACTTC
TRBV28	TRBD1	-	TRBJ1-1	CASWDRWNTEAFF	TGTGCCAGCTGGGACAGATGGAACACTGAAGCTTTCTTT
TRBV6-1	TRBD1	many	TRBJ2-3	CAIQDRASTDTQYF	TGTGCCATCCAGGACAGGGCGAGCACAGATACGCAGTATTTT
TRBV7-3	-	-	TRBJ2-2	CASSLTGPRFLGELFF	TGTGCCAGCAGCTTAACGGGTCCTCGTTTTCTCGGGGAGCTGTTTTTT
TRBV5-1	-	few	TRBJ2-7	CASSLQGSDEQYF	TGCGCCAGCAGCTTGCAGGGGTCCGACGAGCAGTACTTC
TRBV27	-	many	TRBJ2-7	CASSLSPRQNYEQYF	TGTGCCAGCAGTTTATCCCCACGACAGAACTACGAGCAGTACTTC
TRBV5-1	-	-	TRBJ2-7	CASSLHRVSSYEQYF	TGCGCCAGCAGTCTGCACCGGGTGAGCTCCTACGAGCAGTACTTC
TRBV20-1	TRBD2	many	TRBJ2-5	CSATGLAGSQETQYF	TGCAGTGCTACAGGACTAGCGGGCAGCCAAGAGACCCAGTACTTC
TRBV4-3	TRBD2	-	TRBJ2-7	CASSPTGTSGSYEQYF	TGCGCCAGCAGCCCTACCGGGACTAGCGGTTCCTACGAGCAGTACTTC
TRBV15	-	-	TRBJ1-1	CATSRDGGGAEAFF	TGTGCCACCAGCAGAGATGGGGGAGGGGCTGAAGCTTTCTTT
TRBV7-8	-	few	TRBJ1-4	CASSLILWDEKLFF	TGTGCCAGCAGCCTAATTCTATGGGACGAAAAACTGTTTTTT
TRBV3-1	-	few	TRBJ2-1	CASSQTLEQFF	TGTGCCAGCAGCCAGACACTTGAGCAGTTCTTC
TRBV5-1	TRBD2	-	TRBJ2-7	CASSFQRGTYEQYF	TGCGCCAGCAGCTTCCAGCGGGGGACCTACGAGCAGTACTTC
TRBV12-3/TRBV12-4	-	-	TRBJ1-1	CASSLNPSGDTEAFF	TGTGCCAGCAGTTTAAATCCGTCGGGGGACACTGAAGCTTTCTTT
TRBV6-1	-	-	TRBJ2-5	CASSEMGGGETQYF	TGTGCCAGCAGTGAAATGGGGGGAGGAGAGACCCAGTACTTC
TRBV7-9	-	many	TRBJ1-1	CASSTGQNTEAFF	TGTGCCAGCAGCACTGGACAGAACACTGAAGCTTTCTTT
TRBV7-9	-	-	TRBJ1-5	CASSLDWTEAGPQHF	TGTGCCAGCAGCCTTGACTGGACAGAAGCCGGGCCCCAGCATTTT
TRBV7-2	TRBD1	-	TRBJ1-2	CASSFGTGGSYGYTF	TGTGCCAGCAGCTTCGGGACAGGGGGGAGCTATGGCTACACCTTC
TRBV6-1	TRBD2	many	TRBJ2-7	CASSWASGYEQYF	TGTGCCAGCAGTTGGGCTAGCGGCTACGAGCAGTACTTC
TRBV7-2	TRBD1	-	TRBJ1-2	CASSYRTGATYGYTF	TGTGCCAGCAGCTACCGGACAGGGGCAACCTATGGCTACACCTTC
TRBV28	-	-	TRBJ1-4	CARGKRPTNEKLSF	TGTGCCAGGGGTAAGCGACCCACTAATGAAAAACTGTCTTTT
TRBV11-2	-	few	TRBJ2-7	CASSASANPYEQYF	TGTGCCAGCAGCGCTAGCGCAAACCCCTACGAGCAGTACTTC
TRBV24-1	TRBD1	few	TRBJ2-2	CAASGQGAPSTGELLF	TGTGCCGCCTCGGGACAGGGGGCCCCGAGCACCGGGGAGCTGTTGTTT
TRBV28	TRBD2	few	TRBJ2-7	CASSLLSGDTYEQYF	TGTGCCAGCTCCTTGCTTAGCGGGGATACCTACGAGCAGTACTTC
TRBV20-1	-	-	TRBJ2-5	CSARLEPGVTETQYF	TGCAGTGCTAGACTAGAGCCGGGGGTAACAGAGACCCAGTACTTC
TRBV4-3	-	-	TRBJ2-7	CASSQGRVHEQYF	TGCGCCAGCAGCCAGGGCAGGGTTCACGAGCAGTACTTC
TRBV7-9	TRBD1	few	TRBJ2-3	CASSSPGTVTDTQYF	TGTGCCAGCAGCTCTCCCGGGACAGTGACAGATACGCAGTATTTT
TRBV4-3	TRBD1	few	TRBJ1-1	CASSQDRGWTEAFF	TGCGCCAGCAGCCAAGACAGGGGGTGGACTGAAGCTTTCTTT
TRBV6-2/TRBV6-3	TRBD2	few	TRBJ2-1	CASSYGLAGGNGYNEQFF	TGTGCCAGCAGTTACGGACTAGCGGGAGGTAATGGCTACAATGAGCAGTTCTTC
TRBV28	-	-	TRBJ1-1	CASSPKGPDSSLEAFF	TGTGCCAGCAGCCCAAAAGGGCCGGACAGTTCTTTAGAAGCTTTCTTT